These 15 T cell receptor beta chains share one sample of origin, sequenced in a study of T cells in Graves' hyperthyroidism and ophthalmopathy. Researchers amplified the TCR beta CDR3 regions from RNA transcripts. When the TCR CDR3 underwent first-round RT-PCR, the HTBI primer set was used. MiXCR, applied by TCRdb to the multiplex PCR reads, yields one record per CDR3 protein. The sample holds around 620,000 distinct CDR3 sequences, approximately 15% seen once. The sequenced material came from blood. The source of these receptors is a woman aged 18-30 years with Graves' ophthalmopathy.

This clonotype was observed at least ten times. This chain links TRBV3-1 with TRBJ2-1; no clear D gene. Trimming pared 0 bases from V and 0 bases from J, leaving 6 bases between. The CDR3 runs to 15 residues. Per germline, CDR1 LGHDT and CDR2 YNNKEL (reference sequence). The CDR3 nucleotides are TGTGCCAGCAGCCAAGACAGGCTCTCCTACAATGAGCAGTTCTTC. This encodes CASSQDRLSYNEQFF.

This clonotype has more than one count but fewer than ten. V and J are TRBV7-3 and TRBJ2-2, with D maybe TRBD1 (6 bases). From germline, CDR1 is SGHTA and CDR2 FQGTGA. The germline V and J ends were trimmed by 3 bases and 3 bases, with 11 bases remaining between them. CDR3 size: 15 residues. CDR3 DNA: TGTGCCAGCAGCTTTAGGACAGCTCACACCGGGGAGCTGTTTTTT. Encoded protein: CASSFRTAHTGELFF. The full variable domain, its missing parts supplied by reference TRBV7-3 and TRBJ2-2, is GAGVSQTPSNKVTEKGKYVELRCDPISGHTALYWYRQSLGQGPEFLIYFQGTGAADDSGLPNDRFFAVRPEGSVSTLKIQRTERGDSAVYLCASSFRTAHTGELFFGEGSRLTVL.

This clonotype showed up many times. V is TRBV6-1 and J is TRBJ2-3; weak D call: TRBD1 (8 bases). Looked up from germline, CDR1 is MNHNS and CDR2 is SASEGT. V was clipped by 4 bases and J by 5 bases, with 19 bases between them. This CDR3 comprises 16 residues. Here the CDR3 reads CASSGTQGGTGDTQYF. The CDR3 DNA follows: TGTGCCAGCAGTGGAACACAGGGGGGGACCGGAGATACGCAGTATTTT.

The CDR3 DNA reads TGTGCCACCAGTGACAGGGGGCCCAATGAGCAGTTCTTC. This translates into CATSDRGPNEQFF. The chain recombines TRBV24-1 with TRBJ2-1; the match to TRBD1 covers 8 bases. The CDR3 is 13 amino acids. CDR1 and CDR2 from the germline V gene are KGHDR and SFDVKD. The ends lost 4 bases at V and 6 bases at J; junction bases unmatched: 1.

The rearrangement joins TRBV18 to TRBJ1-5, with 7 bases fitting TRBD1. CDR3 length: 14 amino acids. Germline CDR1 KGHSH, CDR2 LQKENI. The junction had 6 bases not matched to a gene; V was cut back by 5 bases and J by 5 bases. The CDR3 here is CASSNRGGDQPQHF. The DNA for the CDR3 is TGTGCCAGCTCAAACAGGGGAGGGGATCAGCCCCAGCATTTT.

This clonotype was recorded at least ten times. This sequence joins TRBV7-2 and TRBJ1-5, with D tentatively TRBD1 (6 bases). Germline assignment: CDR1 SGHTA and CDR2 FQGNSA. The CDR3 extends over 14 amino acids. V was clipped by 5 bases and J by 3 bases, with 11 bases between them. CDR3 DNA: TGTGCCAGCAGCCCTACAGGGTACAATCAGCCCCAGCATTTT. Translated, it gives CASSPTGYNQPQHF. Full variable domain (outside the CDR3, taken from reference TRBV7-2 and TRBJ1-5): GAGVSQSPSNKVTEKGKDVELRCDPISGHTALYWYRQSLGQGLEFLIYFQGNSAPDKSGLPSDRFSAERTGGSVSTLTIQRTQQEDSAVYLCASSPTGYNQPQHFGDGTRLSIL.

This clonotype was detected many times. The CDR3 loop is CASSFGSGNTGELFF. The CDR3 DNA is TGTGCCAGCAGCTTTGGTTCCGGAAACACCGGGGAGCTGTTTTTT. The genes are TRBV7-3 and TRBJ2-2; no firm D call. In germline, CDR1 is SGHTA, CDR2 FQGTGA. V lost 3 bases and J 2 bases, leaving 10 bases between the germline ends. The CDR3 is 15 amino acids.

CDR3 DNA sequence: TGCAGTGCTAGAGGTGGGGGCGCGGGATACGAGCAGTACTTC. Its translation: CSARGGGAGYEQYF. The rearrangement uses TRBV20-1 and TRBJ2-7; tentatively, D is TRBD1 or TRBD2 (6 bases each). The CDR3 consists of 14 residues. Germline CDR1 reads DFQATT; CDR2 reads SNEGSKA (reference sequence). Trimming stripped 1 base from V and 4 bases from J, with 14 bases between.

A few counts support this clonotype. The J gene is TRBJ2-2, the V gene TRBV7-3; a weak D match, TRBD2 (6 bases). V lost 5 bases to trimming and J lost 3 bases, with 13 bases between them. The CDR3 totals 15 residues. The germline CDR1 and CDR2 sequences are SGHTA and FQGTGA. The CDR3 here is CASSPMGLHTGELFF. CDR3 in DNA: TGTGCCAGCAGCCCAATGGGACTGCACACCGGGGAGCTGTTTTTT.

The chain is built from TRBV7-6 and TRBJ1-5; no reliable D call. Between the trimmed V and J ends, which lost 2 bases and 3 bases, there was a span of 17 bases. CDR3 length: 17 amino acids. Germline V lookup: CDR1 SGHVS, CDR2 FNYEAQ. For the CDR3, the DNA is TGTGCCAGCAGCTTACAAGGCCCGGTAGGGCTCAATCAGCCCCAGCATTTT. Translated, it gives CASSLQGPVGLNQPQHF.

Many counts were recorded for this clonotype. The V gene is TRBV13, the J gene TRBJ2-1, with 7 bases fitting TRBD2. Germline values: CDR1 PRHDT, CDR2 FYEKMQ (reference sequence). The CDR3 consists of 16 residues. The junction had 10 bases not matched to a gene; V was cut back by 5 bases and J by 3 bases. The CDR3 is CASSATGLVVYNEQFF. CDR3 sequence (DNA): TGTGCCAGCAGCGCTACTGGACTAGTAGTCTACAATGAGCAGTTCTTC.

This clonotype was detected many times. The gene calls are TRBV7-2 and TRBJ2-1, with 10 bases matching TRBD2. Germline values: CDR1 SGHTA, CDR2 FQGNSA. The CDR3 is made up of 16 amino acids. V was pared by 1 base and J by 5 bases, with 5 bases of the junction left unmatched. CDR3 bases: TGTGCCAGCAGCTTAGTTGGACTAGCGGTAAACAATGAGCAGTTCTTC. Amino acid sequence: CASSLVGLAVNNEQFF.

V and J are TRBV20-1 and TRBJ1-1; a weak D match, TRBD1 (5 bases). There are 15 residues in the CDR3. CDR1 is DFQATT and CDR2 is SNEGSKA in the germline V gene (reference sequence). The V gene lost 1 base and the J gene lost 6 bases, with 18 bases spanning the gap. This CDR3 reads CSARGDFIDASEAFF. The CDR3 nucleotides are TGCAGTGCTAGAGGGGACTTCATCGATGCCTCTGAAGCTTTCTTT.

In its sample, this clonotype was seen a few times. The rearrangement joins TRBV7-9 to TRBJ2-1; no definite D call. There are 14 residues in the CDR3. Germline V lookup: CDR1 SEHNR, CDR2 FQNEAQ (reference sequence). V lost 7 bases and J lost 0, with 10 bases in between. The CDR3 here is CASTQGSSYNEQFF. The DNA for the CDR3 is TGTGCCAGCACACAAGGAAGCTCCTACAATGAGCAGTTCTTC.

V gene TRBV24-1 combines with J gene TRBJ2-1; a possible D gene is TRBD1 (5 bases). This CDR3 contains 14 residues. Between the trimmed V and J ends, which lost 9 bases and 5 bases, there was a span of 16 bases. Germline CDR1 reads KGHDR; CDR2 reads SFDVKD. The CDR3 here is CATSRDNFDNEQFF. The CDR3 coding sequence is TGTGCCACCTCCAGGGATAATTTTGACAATGAGCAGTTCTTC.